The source of this T cell receptor (beta chain) is a study of blood T cell repertoires in COVID-19. The germline V gene encodes CDR1 MNHEY and CDR2 SVGAGI. The V and J ends lost 6 bases and 7 bases respectively, with 9 bases between them. The CDR3 contains 12 residues. As originally analysed: Estimated nucleated cell counts came from reference gene primer amplification. The protocol was immunoSEQ multiplex PCR, while the TCRdb copy is restricted to in-frame clones and leaves out a portion. The D gene and trimming were derived from the DNA, and the V and J assignments and clone size from that table. The profile shows 140,000 or so clones, around 90% of them singletons. On this clone itself: Distinct nucleotide sequences in the sample also encode this CDR3.

The source is a woman older than 75 with acute or convalescent COVID-19. The chain links TRBV6-5 to TRBJ1-4; D is uncertain. Sequencing was performed on peripheral blood. Here the CDR3 reads CASRPPGEKLFF. In DNA form, the CDR3 reads TGTGCCAGCAGACCGCCAGGTGAAAAACTGTTTTTT.